At least ten counts were recorded for the clone carrying this T cell receptor beta chain. Its cognate antigen is unknown. The data were obtained in a study of CD8 T cells in ankylosing spondylitis. Study-level points and caveats: Within peripheral blood, clones linked to disease were CD8+ and relatively rare. Significantly higher representation of disease-linked clones was reported for matched ankylosing spondylitis synovial fluid.

TCRdb redid the calling of the 5' RACE reads with MiXCR, one entry per CDR3 protein. This table has under 120,000 distinct CDR3 sequences, around 24% appearing once. V was cut by 1 base and J by 1 base, with 5 bases left in between. The CDR3 has 14 residues. Germline V lookup: CDR1 SGHAT, CDR2 FQNNGV. J is TRBJ2-1 and V is TRBV11-2; D remains ambiguous. The TCR was taken from a male donor with ankylosing spondylitis. The specimen was synovial fluid, either unsorted or a sorted T cell fraction (not recorded which). DNA for the CDR3: TGTGCCAGCAGCTTAGTGGGGTCCTACAATGAGCAGTTCTTC. It codes for CASSLVGSYNEQFF.